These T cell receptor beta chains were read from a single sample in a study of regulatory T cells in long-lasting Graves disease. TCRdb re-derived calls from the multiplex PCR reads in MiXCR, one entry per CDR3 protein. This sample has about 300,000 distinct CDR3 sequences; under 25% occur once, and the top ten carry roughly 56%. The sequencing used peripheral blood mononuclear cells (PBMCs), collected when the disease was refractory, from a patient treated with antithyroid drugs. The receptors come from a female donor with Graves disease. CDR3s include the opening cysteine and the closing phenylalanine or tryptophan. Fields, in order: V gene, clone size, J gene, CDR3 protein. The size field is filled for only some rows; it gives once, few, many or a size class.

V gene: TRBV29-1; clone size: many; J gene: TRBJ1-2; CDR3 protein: CSFLKDRDGYTF
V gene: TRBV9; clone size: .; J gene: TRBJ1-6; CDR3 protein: CASSATITGDNSPLHF
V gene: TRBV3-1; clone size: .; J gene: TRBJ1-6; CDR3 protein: CASSQDITRDSPLHF
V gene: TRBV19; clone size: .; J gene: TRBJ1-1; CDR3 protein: CASIRDTNLGAEAFF
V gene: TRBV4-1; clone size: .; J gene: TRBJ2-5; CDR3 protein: CASSQRRTGGPWYF
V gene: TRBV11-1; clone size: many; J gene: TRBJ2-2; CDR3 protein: CASSLEPISGQGNTGELFF
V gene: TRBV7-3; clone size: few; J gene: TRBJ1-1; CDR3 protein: CASSWGDRGSPSTEAFF
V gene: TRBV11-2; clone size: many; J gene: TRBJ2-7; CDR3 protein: CASSSQLAGANSYEQYF
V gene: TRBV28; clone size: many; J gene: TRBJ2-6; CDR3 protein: CASSLGFGLAAQGRRYSGANVLTF
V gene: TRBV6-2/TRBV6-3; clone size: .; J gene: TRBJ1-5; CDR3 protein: CASSYFRGSNQPQHF
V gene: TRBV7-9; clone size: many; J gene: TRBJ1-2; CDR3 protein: CASSLNGGTTNYGYTF
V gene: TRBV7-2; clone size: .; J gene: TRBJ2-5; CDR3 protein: CASSNRDSLEETQYF
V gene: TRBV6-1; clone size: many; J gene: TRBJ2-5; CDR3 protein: CASRLRYSYRGETQYF
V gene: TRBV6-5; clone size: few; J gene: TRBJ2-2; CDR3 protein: CASSYSHMSTGELFF
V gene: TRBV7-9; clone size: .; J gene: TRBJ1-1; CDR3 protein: CASSFGQGADTEAFF
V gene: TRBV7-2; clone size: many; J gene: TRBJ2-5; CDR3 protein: CASSLESPWTGQLQETQYF
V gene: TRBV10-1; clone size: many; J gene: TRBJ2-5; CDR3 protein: CASSDGNKAETQYF
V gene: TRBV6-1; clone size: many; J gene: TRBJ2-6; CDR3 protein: CASSPRQGSGANVLTF
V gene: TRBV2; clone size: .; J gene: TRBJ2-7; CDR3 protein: CASGLGQGSSYEQYF
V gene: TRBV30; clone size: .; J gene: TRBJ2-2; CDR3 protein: CAWSVLPSGELFF
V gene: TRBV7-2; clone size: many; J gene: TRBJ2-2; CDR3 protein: CASSLVGGANTGELFF
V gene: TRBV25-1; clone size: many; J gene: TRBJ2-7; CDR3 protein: CASSDPGRSYEQYF
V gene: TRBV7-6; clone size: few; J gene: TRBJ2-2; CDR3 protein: CASSVGAGTGELFF
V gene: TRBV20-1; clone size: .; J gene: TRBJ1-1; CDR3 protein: CSAGQGAIRSTEAFF
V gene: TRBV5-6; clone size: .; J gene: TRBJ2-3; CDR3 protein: CASSLGQISTDTQYF
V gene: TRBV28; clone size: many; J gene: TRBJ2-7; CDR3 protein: CASSRPGQGAYEQYF
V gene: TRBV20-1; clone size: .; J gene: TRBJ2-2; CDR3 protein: CSARFAGESTGELFF
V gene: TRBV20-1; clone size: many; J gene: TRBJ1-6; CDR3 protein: CSALGDRDSPLHF
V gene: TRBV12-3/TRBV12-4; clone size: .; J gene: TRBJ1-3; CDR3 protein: CASTPRGNTIYF
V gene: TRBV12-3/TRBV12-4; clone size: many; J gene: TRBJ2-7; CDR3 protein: CASSYLAGGSSYEQYF
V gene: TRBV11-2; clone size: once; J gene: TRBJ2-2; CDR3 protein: CASSLYPSYTGELFF